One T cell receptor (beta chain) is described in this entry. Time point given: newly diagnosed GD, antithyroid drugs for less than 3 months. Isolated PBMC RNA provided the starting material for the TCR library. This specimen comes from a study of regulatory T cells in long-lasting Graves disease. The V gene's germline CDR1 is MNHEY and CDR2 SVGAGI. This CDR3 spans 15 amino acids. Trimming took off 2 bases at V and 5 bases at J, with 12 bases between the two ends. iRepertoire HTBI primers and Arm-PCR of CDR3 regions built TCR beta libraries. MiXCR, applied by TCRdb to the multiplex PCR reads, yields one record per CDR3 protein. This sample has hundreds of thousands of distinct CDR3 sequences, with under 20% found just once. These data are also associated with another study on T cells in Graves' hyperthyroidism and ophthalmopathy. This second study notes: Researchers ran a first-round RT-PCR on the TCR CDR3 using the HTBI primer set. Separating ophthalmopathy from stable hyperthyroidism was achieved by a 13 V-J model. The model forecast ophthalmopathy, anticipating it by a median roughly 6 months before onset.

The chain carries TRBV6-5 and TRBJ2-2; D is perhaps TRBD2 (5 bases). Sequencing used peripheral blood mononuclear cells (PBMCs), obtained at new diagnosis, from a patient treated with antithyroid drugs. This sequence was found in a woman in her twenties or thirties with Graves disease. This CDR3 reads CASSYPRRGTGELFF. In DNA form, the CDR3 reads TGTGCCAGCAGTTACCCGAGACGGGGAACCGGGGAGCTGTTTTTT.